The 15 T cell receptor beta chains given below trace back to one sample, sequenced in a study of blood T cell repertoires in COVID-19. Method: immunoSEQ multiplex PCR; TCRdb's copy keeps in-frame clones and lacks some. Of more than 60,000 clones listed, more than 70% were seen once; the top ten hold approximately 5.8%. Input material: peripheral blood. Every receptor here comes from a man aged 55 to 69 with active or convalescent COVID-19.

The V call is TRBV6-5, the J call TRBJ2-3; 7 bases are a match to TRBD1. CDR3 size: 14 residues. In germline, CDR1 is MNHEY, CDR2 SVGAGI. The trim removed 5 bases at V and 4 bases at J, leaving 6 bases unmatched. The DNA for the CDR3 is TGTGCCAGCAGTAAGGGGGCAATCGCAGATACGCAGTATTTT. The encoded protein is CASSKGAIADTQYF.

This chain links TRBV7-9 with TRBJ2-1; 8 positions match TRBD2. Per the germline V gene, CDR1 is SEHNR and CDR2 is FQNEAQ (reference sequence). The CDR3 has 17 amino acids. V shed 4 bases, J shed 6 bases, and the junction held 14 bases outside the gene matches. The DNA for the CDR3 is TGTGCCAGCAGCTGGGGGCCCGGGGGGGCCTCCAGCAATGAGCAGTTCTTC. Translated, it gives CASSWGPGGASSNEQFF.

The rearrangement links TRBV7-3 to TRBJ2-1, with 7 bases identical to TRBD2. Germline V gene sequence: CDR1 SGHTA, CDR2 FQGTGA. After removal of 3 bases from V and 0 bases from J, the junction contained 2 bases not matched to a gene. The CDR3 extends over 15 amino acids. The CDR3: CASSFGEGSYNEQFF. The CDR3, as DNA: TGTGCCAGCAGCTTTGGGGAGGGCTCCTACAATGAGCAGTTCTTC. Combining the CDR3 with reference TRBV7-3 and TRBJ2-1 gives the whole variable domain GAGVSQTPSNKVTEKGKYVELRCDPISGHTALYWYRQSLGQGPEFLIYFQGTGAADDSGLPNDRFFAVRPEGSVSTLKIQRTERGDSAVYLCASSFGEGSYNEQFFGPGTRLTVL.

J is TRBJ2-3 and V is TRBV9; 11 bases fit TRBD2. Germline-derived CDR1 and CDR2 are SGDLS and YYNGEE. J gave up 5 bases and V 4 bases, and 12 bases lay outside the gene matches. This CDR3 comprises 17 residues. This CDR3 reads CASSQVSSGGAVDTQYF. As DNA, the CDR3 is TGTGCCAGCAGCCAGGTCAGTAGCGGGGGGGCCGTAGATACGCAGTATTTT.

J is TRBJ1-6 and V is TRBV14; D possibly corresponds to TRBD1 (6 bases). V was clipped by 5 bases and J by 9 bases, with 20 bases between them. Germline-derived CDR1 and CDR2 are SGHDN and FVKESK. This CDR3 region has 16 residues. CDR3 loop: CASSFSHRAAFSPLHF. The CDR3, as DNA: TGTGCCAGCAGCTTCAGCCACAGGGCAGCCTTTTCACCCCTCCACTTT.

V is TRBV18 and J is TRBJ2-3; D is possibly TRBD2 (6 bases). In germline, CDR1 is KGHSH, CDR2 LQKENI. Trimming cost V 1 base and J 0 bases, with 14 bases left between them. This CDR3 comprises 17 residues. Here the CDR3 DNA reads TGTGCCAGCTCACCACTTTCGGGACTCGCTAGCACAGATACGCAGTATTTT. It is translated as CASSPLSGLASTDTQYF.

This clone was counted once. The CDR3 region is CAWTLGQQYSGNTIYF. CDR3 DNA: TGTGCCTGGACCTTGGGACAGCAGTACTCTGGAAACACCATATATTTT. The chain recombines TRBV30 with TRBJ1-3; TRBD1 agrees at 7 bases. This CDR3 comprises 16 residues. Germline lookup yields CDR1 GTSNPN and CDR2 SVGIG (reference sequence). V trimming: 4 bases; J trimming: 0 bases; junction bases outside the gene matches: 9.

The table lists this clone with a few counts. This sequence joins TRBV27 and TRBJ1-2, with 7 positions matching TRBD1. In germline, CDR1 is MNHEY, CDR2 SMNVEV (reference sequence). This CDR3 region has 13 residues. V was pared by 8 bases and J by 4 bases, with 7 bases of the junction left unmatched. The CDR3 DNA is TGTGCCAGCGGAGGGGGCAATTCCTATGGCTACACCTTC. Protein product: CASGGGNSYGYTF.

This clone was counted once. CDR3 nucleotide sequence: TGTGCCAGCAGAACTTCCTACGAGCAGTACTTC. Translation gives CASRTSYEQYF. The genes are TRBV27 and TRBJ2-7; no reliable D call. CDR1 MNHEY and CDR2 SMNVEV come from the germline V gene (reference sequence). The CDR3 spans 11 residues. V was clipped by 6 bases and J by 1 base, with 4 bases between them.

The CDR3 region is CASSPRDIGQPQHF. CDR3 coding DNA: TGTGCCAGCAGCCCCAGGGACATAGGGCAGCCCCAGCATTTT. V is TRBV7-9 and J is TRBJ1-5; tentatively, D is TRBD1 (6 bases). CDR3 size: 14 residues. V lost 5 bases and J 7 bases, leaving 15 bases between the germline ends. CDR1 and CDR2 (germline): SEHNR, FQNEAQ (reference sequence).

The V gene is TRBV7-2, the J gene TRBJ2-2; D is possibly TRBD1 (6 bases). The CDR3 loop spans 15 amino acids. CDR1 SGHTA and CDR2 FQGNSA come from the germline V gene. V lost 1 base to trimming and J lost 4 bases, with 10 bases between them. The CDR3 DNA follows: TGTGCCAGCAGCTTAGATGGGGGCAGCACCGGGGAGCTGTTTTTT. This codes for CASSLDGGSTGELFF.

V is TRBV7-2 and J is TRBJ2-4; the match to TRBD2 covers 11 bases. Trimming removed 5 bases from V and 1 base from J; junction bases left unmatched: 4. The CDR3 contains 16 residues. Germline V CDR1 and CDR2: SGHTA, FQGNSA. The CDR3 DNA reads TGTGCCAGCAGCCTTAGCGGGGGGGGTGCCAAAAACATTCAGTACTTC. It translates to CASSLSGGGAKNIQYF. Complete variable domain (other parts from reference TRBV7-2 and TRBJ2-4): GAGVSQSPSNKVTEKGKDVELRCDPISGHTALYWYRQSLGQGLEFLIYFQGNSAPDKSGLPSDRFSAERTGGSVSTLTIQRTQQEDSAVYLCASSLSGGGAKNIQYFGAGTRLSVL.

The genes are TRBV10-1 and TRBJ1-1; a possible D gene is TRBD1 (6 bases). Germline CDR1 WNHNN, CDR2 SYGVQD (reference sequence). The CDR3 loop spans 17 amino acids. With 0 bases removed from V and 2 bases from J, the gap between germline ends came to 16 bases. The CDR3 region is CASSESLHRVLNTEAFF. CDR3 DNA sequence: TGCGCCAGCAGTGAGTCCTTACACAGGGTTCTCAACACTGAAGCTTTCTTT.

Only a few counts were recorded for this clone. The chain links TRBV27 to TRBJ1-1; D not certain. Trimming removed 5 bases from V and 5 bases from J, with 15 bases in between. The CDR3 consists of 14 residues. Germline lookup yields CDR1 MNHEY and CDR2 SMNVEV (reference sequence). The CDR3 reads CASSPHGGRTEAFF. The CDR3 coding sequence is TGTGCCAGCAGTCCCCATGGAGGGCGTACTGAAGCTTTCTTT.

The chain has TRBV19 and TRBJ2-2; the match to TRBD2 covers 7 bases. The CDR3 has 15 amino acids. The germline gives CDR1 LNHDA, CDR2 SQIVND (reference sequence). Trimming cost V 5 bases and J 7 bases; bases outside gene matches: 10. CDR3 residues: CASSQEGGTNGELFF. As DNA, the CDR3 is TGTGCCAGTAGTCAAGAGGGAGGGACGAACGGGGAGCTGTTTTTT.